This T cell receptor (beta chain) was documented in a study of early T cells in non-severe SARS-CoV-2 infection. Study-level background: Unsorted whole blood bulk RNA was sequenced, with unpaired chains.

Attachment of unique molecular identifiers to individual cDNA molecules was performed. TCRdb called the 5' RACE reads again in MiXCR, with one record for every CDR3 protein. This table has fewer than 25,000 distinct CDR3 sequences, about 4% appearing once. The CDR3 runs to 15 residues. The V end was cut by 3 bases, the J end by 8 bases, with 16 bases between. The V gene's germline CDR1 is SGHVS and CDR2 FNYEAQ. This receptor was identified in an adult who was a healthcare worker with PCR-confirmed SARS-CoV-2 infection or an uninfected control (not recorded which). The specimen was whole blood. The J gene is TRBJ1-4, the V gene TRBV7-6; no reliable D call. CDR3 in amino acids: CASSLRIDGEEKLFF. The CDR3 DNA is TGTGCCAGCAGCTTGAGGATCGACGGGGAGGAAAAACTGTTTTTT.